This is a list of T cell receptor beta chains from one sample in a study of shared clonotypes between healthy human individuals. TCRdb's copy holds only in-frame clones and misses some; the assay was immunoSEQ multiplex PCR. The data hold roughly 2.1 million clones, with 90% to 95% observed a single time. Sequenced: naive CD8+ T cells from PBMCs. The receptor set was obtained from a man between 18 and 35 years old in good health. Some clones in this sample may be carry-over from other donors' samples. CDR3s include the opening cysteine and the closing phenylalanine or tryptophan. Each record gives: D gene, J gene, V gene, clone size, CDR3 protein, CDR3 DNA. A D gene is named only where the DNA matches it firmly. The listing skips clone size in some rows; elsewhere it reads once, few, many or a size class.

d_gene: NA
j_gene: TRBJ2-1
v_gene: TRBV4-3
abundance: NA
CDR3aa: CASSDRTGYLSSYNEQFF
CDR3nt: TGCGCCAGCAGCGATAGGACCGGATATCTTAGCTCCTACAATGAGCAGTTCTTC

d_gene: TRBD1
j_gene: TRBJ1-5
v_gene: TRBV14
abundance: NA
CDR3aa: CASSLLTGLRDYSNQPQHF
CDR3nt: TGTGCCAGCAGCCTTCTGACAGGGTTAAGGGATTATAGCAATCAGCCCCAGCATTTT

d_gene: NA
j_gene: TRBJ2-1
v_gene: TRBV30
abundance: NA
CDR3aa: CAWSVKLLTYNEQFF
CDR3nt: TGTGCCTGGAGTGTAAAGCTGCTCACCTACAATGAGCAGTTCTTC

d_gene: TRBD2
j_gene: TRBJ2-7
v_gene: TRBV11-2
abundance: NA
CDR3aa: CASSLDLGTSGEQYF
CDR3nt: TGTGCCAGCAGCTTAGATCTTGGGACTAGCGGCGAGCAGTACTTC

d_gene: TRBD1
j_gene: TRBJ2-7
v_gene: TRBV28
abundance: NA
CDR3aa: CASSLSLRQGANEQYF
CDR3nt: TGTGCCAGCAGCTTATCACTCCGGCAGGGGGCGAACGAGCAGTACTTC

d_gene: TRBD1
j_gene: TRBJ2-2
v_gene: TRBV5-1
abundance: once
CDR3aa: CASRRTGGDGELFF
CDR3nt: TGCGCCAGCCGACGGACAGGGGGTGACGGGGAGCTGTTTTTT

d_gene: TRBD2
j_gene: TRBJ2-1
v_gene: TRBV2
abundance: NA
CDR3aa: CASKVASGSVYEQFF
CDR3nt: TGTGCCAGCAAAGTAGCGAGCGGGAGTGTCTATGAGCAGTTCTTC

d_gene: NA
j_gene: TRBJ1-3
v_gene: TRBV7-9
abundance: NA
CDR3aa: CASSLSGTHSGNTIYF
CDR3nt: TGTGCCAGCAGCCTCTCCGGGACTCATTCTGGAAACACCATATATTTT

d_gene: NA
j_gene: TRBJ2-7
v_gene: TRBV28
abundance: NA
CDR3aa: CASSSGTETYEQYF
CDR3nt: TGTGCCAGCAGTTCCGGGACGGAGACCTACGAGCAGTACTTC

d_gene: NA
j_gene: TRBJ2-7
v_gene: TRBV10-3
abundance: once
CDR3aa: CAISEGSGGLSYEQYF
CDR3nt: TGTGCCATCAGTGAAGGCTCTGGCGGCCTTTCCTACGAGCAGTACTTC

d_gene: TRBD1
j_gene: TRBJ1-5
v_gene: TRBV27
abundance: NA
CDR3aa: CASSRGTDSNQPQHF
CDR3nt: TGTGCCAGCAGTCGCGGGACAGATAGCAATCAGCCCCAGCATTTT

d_gene: NA
j_gene: TRBJ2-1
v_gene: TRBV9
abundance: once
CDR3aa: CASSVGASRGNEQFF
CDR3nt: TGTGCCAGCAGCGTAGGCGCGAGCCGGGGGAATGAGCAGTTCTTC

d_gene: NA
j_gene: TRBJ2-4
v_gene: TRBV28
abundance: NA
CDR3aa: CASSLGNREGKNIQYF
CDR3nt: TGTGCCAGCAGTTTAGGCAACAGGGAGGGGAAAAACATTCAGTACTTC

d_gene: NA
j_gene: TRBJ1-2
v_gene: TRBV6-5
abundance: NA
CDR3aa: CASKSINYGYTF
CDR3nt: TGTGCCAGCAAAAGTATCAACTATGGCTACACCTTC

d_gene: TRBD1
j_gene: TRBJ2-7
v_gene: TRBV6-5
abundance: NA
CDR3aa: CASTERQGSGYEQYF
CDR3nt: TGTGCCAGCACCGAAAGACAGGGAAGCGGCTACGAGCAGTACTTC

d_gene: NA
j_gene: TRBJ1-1
v_gene: TRBV28
abundance: once
CDR3aa: CASSPPRGSTEAFF
CDR3nt: TGTGCCAGCAGTCCCCCGAGAGGGAGCACTGAAGCTTTCTTT

d_gene: TRBD2
j_gene: TRBJ2-1
v_gene: TRBV2
abundance: NA
CDR3aa: CASSPSLNLAETYNEQFF
CDR3nt: TGTGCCAGCAGTCCCAGTCTAAATCTAGCGGAAACATACAATGAGCAGTTCTTC

d_gene: NA
j_gene: TRBJ2-1
v_gene: TRBV7-6
abundance: NA
CDR3aa: CASSPSKGEQFF
CDR3nt: TGTGCCAGCAGCCCCTCCAAGGGTGAGCAGTTCTTC

d_gene: TRBD1
j_gene: TRBJ2-1
v_gene: TRBV5-1
abundance: NA
CDR3aa: CASSLGTGNYEQFF
CDR3nt: TGCGCCAGCAGCTTGGGGACAGGGAACTATGAGCAGTTCTTC

d_gene: TRBD1
j_gene: TRBJ2-7
v_gene: TRBV9
abundance: once
CDR3aa: CASSPRDRSSYEQYF
CDR3nt: TGTGCCAGCAGCCCAAGGGACAGGAGCTCCTACGAGCAGTACTTC

d_gene: NA
j_gene: TRBJ1-1
v_gene: TRBV5-1
abundance: NA
CDR3aa: CASSLAVWAGVMNTEAFF
CDR3nt: TGCGCCAGCAGCTTGGCTGTTTGGGCAGGGGTTATGAACACTGAAGCTTTCTTT

d_gene: NA
j_gene: TRBJ2-7
v_gene: TRBV27
abundance: NA
CDR3aa: CASSFGQLYEQYF
CDR3nt: TGTGCCAGCAGTTTCGGGCAACTCTATGAGCAGTACTTC

d_gene: TRBD1
j_gene: TRBJ1-3
v_gene: TRBV7-9
abundance: NA
CDR3aa: CASSHRTGHSGNTIYF
CDR3nt: TGTGCCAGCAGTCATAGGACAGGGCACTCTGGAAACACCATATATTTT

d_gene: TRBD2
j_gene: TRBJ2-2
v_gene: TRBV4-1
abundance: NA
CDR3aa: CASSWPAREGDTGELFF
CDR3nt: TGCGCCAGCAGCTGGCCGGCGCGGGAGGGCGACACCGGGGAGCTGTTTTTT

d_gene: TRBD2
j_gene: TRBJ2-1
v_gene: TRBV27
abundance: NA
CDR3aa: CASSPGGGNEQFF
CDR3nt: TGTGCCAGCAGTCCCGGGGGGGGCAATGAGCAGTTCTTC

d_gene: NA
j_gene: TRBJ2-7
v_gene: TRBV4-3
abundance: NA
CDR3aa: CASSQARSLGEQYF
CDR3nt: TGCGCCAGCAGCCAGGCCAGGAGTTTGGGGGAGCAGTACTTC

d_gene: NA
j_gene: TRBJ2-1
v_gene: TRBV29-1
abundance: NA
CDR3aa: CSVENRDGKKSYNEQFF
CDR3nt: TGCAGCGTTGAAAATAGGGACGGGAAAAAATCCTACAATGAGCAGTTCTTC

d_gene: NA
j_gene: TRBJ1-1
v_gene: TRBV28
abundance: few
CDR3aa: CASSPRGGGTEAFF
CDR3nt: TGTGCCAGCAGCCCACGGGGGGGTGGCACTGAAGCTTTCTTT

d_gene: TRBD2
j_gene: TRBJ2-2
v_gene: TRBV11-2
abundance: NA
CDR3aa: CASRAGVSGRNTGELFF
CDR3nt: TGTGCCAGCAGGGCCGGCGTTAGCGGGAGGAACACCGGGGAGCTGTTTTTT

d_gene: TRBD2
j_gene: TRBJ2-1
v_gene: TRBV5-6
abundance: NA
CDR3aa: CASRTGGHNEQFF
CDR3nt: TGTGCCAGCAGGACGGGAGGCCACAATGAGCAGTTCTTC

d_gene: NA
j_gene: TRBJ2-5
v_gene: TRBV10-3
abundance: once
CDR3aa: CAISDMGLETQYF
CDR3nt: TGTGCCATCAGTGATATGGGGTTGGAGACCCAGTACTTC